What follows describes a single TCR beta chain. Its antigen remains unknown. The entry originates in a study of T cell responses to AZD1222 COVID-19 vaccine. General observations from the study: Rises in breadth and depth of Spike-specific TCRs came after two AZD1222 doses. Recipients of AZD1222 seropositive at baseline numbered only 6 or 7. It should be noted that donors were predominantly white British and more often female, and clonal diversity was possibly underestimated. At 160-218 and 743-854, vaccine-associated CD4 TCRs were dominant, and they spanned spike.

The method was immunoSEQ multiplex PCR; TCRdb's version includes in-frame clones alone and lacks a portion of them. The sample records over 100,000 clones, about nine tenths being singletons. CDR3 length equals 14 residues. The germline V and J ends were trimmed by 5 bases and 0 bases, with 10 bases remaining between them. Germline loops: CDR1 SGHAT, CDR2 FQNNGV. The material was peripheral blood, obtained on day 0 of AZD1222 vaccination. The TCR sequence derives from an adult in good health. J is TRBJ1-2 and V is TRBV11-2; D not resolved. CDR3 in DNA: TGTGCCAGCAGCCTCTCGGATTCTAACTATGGCTACACCTTC. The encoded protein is CASSLSDSNYGYTF. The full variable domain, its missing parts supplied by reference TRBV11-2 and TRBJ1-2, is EAGVAQSPRYKIIEKRQSVAFWCNPISGHATLYWYQQILGQGPKLLIQFQNNGVVDDSQLPKDRFSAERLKGVDSTLKIQPAKLEDSAVYLCASSLSDSNYGYTFGSGTRLTVV.